The sequence of this T cell receptor beta chain was determined in a study of blood T cells in healthy people across ages. V was cut by 2 bases and J by 3 bases, with 3 bases left in between. This CDR3 has 11 amino acids. Germline V gives CDR1 GTSNPN, CDR2 SVGIG (reference sequence). This clonotype was recorded many times. For the second PCR, which ran for about 7 to 11 cycles, a sample-barcoded 5' primer and a J-beta primer mix were used. TCRdb redid the calling of the 5' RACE reads with MiXCR, one entry per CDR3 protein. The profile shows 550,000 to 750,000 distinct CDR3 sequences, under 25% of them singletons.

Sequences were obtained from blood. The chain couples TRBV30 to TRBJ2-3; D gene unclear. The source is a man between 65 and 85 years old in good health. The CDR3 is CAWSFTDTQYF. In nucleotides, the CDR3 is TGTGCCTGGAGTTTTACAGATACGCAGTATTTT.